Shown below are 8 T cell receptor beta chains from a single sample sequenced in a study of blood T cell repertoires in COVID-19. Profiling relied on immunoSEQ multiplex PCR, and the TCRdb table lists in-frame clones only, not all of them. The top ten hold about 3.8% of the sample, which has about 240,000 clones, roughly 80% seen once. The sample was PBMCs or T cells enriched from blood (not recorded which). The receptors stem from a woman aged 35 to 49 who had been exposed to COVID-19.

The gene calls are TRBV6-5 and TRBJ2-2; 9 bases are shared with TRBD1. The CDR3 runs 15 residues. With 2 bases clipped from V and 6 bases from J, the junction kept 4 bases outside the gene matches. In germline, CDR1 is MNHEY, CDR2 SVGAGI. The CDR3 DNA follows: TGTGCCAGCAGTTACAAAGACAGGGGGTCCGGGGAGCTGTTTTTT. Its translation is CASSYKDRGSGELFF.

This clone was observed once. The V and J genes are TRBV4-1 and TRBJ1-6; D perhaps matches TRBD1 (5 bases). Trimming removed 1 base at V and 10 bases at J, with 14 bases between. From germline, CDR1 is MGHRA and CDR2 YSYEKL. This CDR3 comprises 15 residues. The CDR3 DNA reads TGCGCCAGCAGCCAAGGTGGCAGGGAAAGATCACCCCTCCACTTT. This translates into CASSQGGRERSPLHF.

The rearrangement links TRBV18 to TRBJ2-2; D might be TRBD2 (5 bases). The CDR3 loop spans 13 amino acids. V was clipped by 6 bases and J by 5 bases, with 10 bases between them. Germline CDR1 is KGHSH and CDR2 is LQKENI. The CDR3 bases are TGTGCCAGCTCCCGAGAGGGTACCGGGGAGCTGTTTTTT. Protein: CASSREGTGELFF.

This clone was counted a few times. J is TRBJ1-5 and V is TRBV6-2 or TRBV6-3, with 7 bases matching TRBD1. Germline CDR1 is MNHEY and CDR2 is SVGEGT. Trimming cost V 2 bases and J 6 bases; bases outside gene matches: 4. CDR3 length: 14 residues. Here the CDR3 reads CASSYRGLIQPQHF. The DNA of the CDR3 is TGTGCCAGCAGTTACAGGGGGCTAATTCAGCCCCAGCATTTT.

A note on this clone: Other nucleotide sequences in the sample specify the same CDR3. This chain links TRBV2 with TRBJ1-1; no reliable D call. V lost 1 base and J 1 base, leaving 4 bases between the germline ends. Per the germline V gene, CDR1 is SNHLY and CDR2 is FYNNEI. This CDR3 comprises 13 residues. CDR3 DNA: TGTGCCAGCAGTGAAGGGAGGAACACTGAAGCTTTCTTT. It is translated as CASSEGRNTEAFF.

The V and J genes are TRBV2 and TRBJ1-2; unclear D gene. Trimming took off 8 bases at V and 2 bases at J, with 15 bases between the two ends. Germline V lookup: CDR1 SNHLY, CDR2 FYNNEI. The CDR3 runs 14 residues. The CDR3 bases are TGTGCCAGCCATCGTCAAACGGGAAACTATGGCTACACCTTC. Residues: CASHRQTGNYGYTF.

The chain joins TRBV27 to TRBJ1-1; 7 bases line up with TRBD1. CDR1 MNHEY and CDR2 SMNVEV come from the germline V gene (reference sequence). Trimming cost V 6 bases and J 4 bases; bases outside gene matches: 8. This CDR3 contains 14 residues. DNA of the CDR3: TGTGCCAGCAGCTTAGGGGGCTTAATCACTGAAGCTTTCTTT. This encodes CASSLGGLITEAFF.

This clone was counted only a few times. The chain combines TRBV21-1 with TRBJ1-2; the table gives TRBD1 as D, unverified against the DNA. TRBV21-1 is an annotated pseudogene. The CDR3 sequence is 15 residues long. CDR3 in amino acids: CASPPSGRGKDGYTF. CDR3 nucleotides: TGTGCCAGCCCCCCCTCAGGCAGGGGAAAAGATGGCTACACCTTC.